A selection of T cell receptor beta chains follows, all from one sample in a study of T cells in Graves' hyperthyroidism and ophthalmopathy. TCRdb re-called the multiplex PCR reads through MiXCR, storing one row per CDR3 protein. This sample has around 420,000 distinct CDR3 sequences; approximately 15% occur once, and the top ten carry 5% to 6.5%. Material for sequencing was blood. These receptors were collected from a woman aged 18-30 years with Graves' hyperthyroidism. Each CDR3 is given with its conserved first and last residue. Each record gives: clone size, D gene, J gene, V gene, CDR3 protein, CDR3 DNA. D genes are given only for firm matches. Some rows mark clone size as missing; the rest say once, few, many or name a class of expanded clone.

>many|TRBD2|TRBJ2-1|TRBV11-2
CASSNDLGLPSYNEQFF
TGTGCCAGCAGTAATGACTTGGGACTACCATCCTACAATGAGCAGTTCTTC
>many|TRBD2|TRBJ2-1|TRBV27
CASSSAAGISYNEQFF
TGTGCCAGCAGTTCCGCAGCGGGGATCTCCTACAATGAGCAGTTCTTC
>-|TRBD1|TRBJ1-6|TRBV10-1
CASSGTGKDSPLHF
TGCGCCAGCTCCGGGACAGGGAAGGATTCACCCCTCCACTTT
>many|TRBD2|TRBJ2-3|TRBV28
CASSLLAGMSDTQYF
TGTGCCAGCAGTTTGCTAGCGGGAATGTCAGATACGCAGTATTTT
>-|TRBD1|TRBJ1-6|TRBV9
CASSSAGQGNSPLHF
TGTGCCAGCAGCTCTGCCGGACAGGGCAATTCACCCCTCCACTTT
>many|TRBD1|TRBJ2-7|TRBV7-2
CASSLVFATTGGEQYF
TGTGCCAGCAGCTTAGTTTTTGCCACCACAGGGGGCGAGCAGTACTTC
>many|TRBD2|TRBJ2-1|TRBV28
CASTLTSGILGEQFF
TGTGCCAGCACCCTGACTAGCGGAATATTGGGTGAGCAGTTCTTC
>many|-|TRBJ2-1|TRBV28
CASSFSGTGRGYNEQFF
TGTGCCAGCAGTTTCTCAGGGACTGGGCGCGGGTACAATGAGCAGTTCTTC
>many|-|TRBJ1-1|TRBV11-2
CASSLGWGSEGTEAFF
TGTGCCAGCAGCTTAGGCTGGGGGTCGGAAGGGACTGAAGCTTTCTTT
>many|-|TRBJ2-1|TRBV7-2
CASIPMVAAGEQFF
TGTGCCAGCATCCCTATGGTAGCGGCCGGTGAGCAGTTCTTC
>-|-|TRBJ2-7|TRBV20-1
CSARDGTNYEQYF
TGCAGTGCTAGAGATGGGACAAACTACGAGCAGTACTTC
>many|TRBD2|TRBJ2-1|TRBV6-1
CASSTSDWYNEQFF
TGTGCCAGCAGCACTAGCGATTGGTACAATGAGCAGTTCTTC
>few|TRBD1|TRBJ1-5|TRBV12-3/TRBV12-4
CASSFGQGRNQPQHF
TGTGCCAGCAGTTTTGGACAGGGACGTAATCAGCCCCAGCATTTT
>many|TRBD2|TRBJ2-7|TRBV6-1
CASSGKTSGSEQYF
TGTGCCAGCAGTGGAAAGACTAGCGGGAGCGAGCAGTACTTC
>many|-|TRBJ1-1|TRBV29-1
CSVARVLATEAFF
TGCAGCGTTGCCAGGGTGCTGGCCACTGAAGCTTTCTTT
>many|-|TRBJ2-3|TRBV11-1
CASSLEGHGSTDTQYF
TGTGCCAGCAGCTTAGAGGGACATGGAAGCACAGATACGCAGTATTTT
>many|TRBD1|TRBJ1-2|TRBV3-1
CASSQEETGVYGYTF
TGTGCCAGCAGCCAAGAGGAAACAGGGGTCTATGGCTACACCTTC
>few|-|TRBJ1-2|TRBV6-2/TRBV6-3
CAGRDKGEGPYGYTF
TGTGCCGGCCGGGACAAGGGAGAGGGACCATATGGCTACACCTTC
>-|TRBD1|TRBJ1-6|TRBV18
CASSSTGNGDSPFHF
TGTGCCAGCTCATCGACAGGGAATGGTGATTCACCCTTCCACTTT
>many|-|TRBJ2-7|TRBV27
CASSAVGYEQYF
TGTGCCAGCAGTGCAGTGGGGTACGAGCAGTACTTC
>many|-|TRBJ2-2|TRBV9
CASSQEGRGAGELFF
TGTGCCAGCAGCCAGGAGGGGCGCGGGGCCGGGGAGCTGTTTTTT
>many|-|TRBJ2-1|TRBV20-1
CSAREGLDREFF
TGCAGTGCTAGAGAGGGCCTGGATAGGGAGTTCTTC
>few|TRBD2|TRBJ2-1|TRBV9
CASSVGTRANEQFF
TGTGCCAGCAGCGTAGGGACTAGAGCTAATGAGCAGTTCTTC
>-|-|TRBJ2-1|TRBV5-6
CASSLIMTDPRNEQFF
TGTGCCAGCAGCTTGATTATGACGGACCCTCGGAATGAGCAGTTCTTC
>-|-|TRBJ2-7|TRBV4-1
CASSPISGFYEQYF
TGCGCCAGCAGCCCCATAAGCGGGTTCTACGAGCAGTACTTC
>many|-|TRBJ1-2|TRBV7-9
CASSPLGVYGYTF
TGTGCCAGCAGCCCCCTGGGAGTCTATGGCTACACCTTC
>many|-|TRBJ2-1|TRBV6-2/TRBV6-3
CASNEVVGSGNEQFF
TGTGCCAGTAACGAGGTGGTGGGGTCTGGGAATGAGCAGTTCTTC
>many|TRBD2|TRBJ2-3|TRBV7-2
CASSLGPLLAGVKDTQYF
TGTGCCAGCAGCCTGGGACCCCTTCTAGCGGGAGTGAAAGATACGCAGTATTTT
>few|-|TRBJ1-6|TRBV5-1
CASSLEGQHYNSPLHF
TGCGCCAGCAGCTTGGAAGGGCAGCACTATAATTCACCCCTCCACTTT
>-|TRBD1|TRBJ1-1|TRBV5-1
CASSGGQTAGATEAFF
TGCGCCAGCAGCGGGGGACAGACTGCCGGTGCCACTGAAGCTTTCTTT
>few|TRBD2|TRBJ2-5|TRBV6-1
CASWTSGRRETQYF
TGTGCCAGCTGGACTAGCGGGAGGCGGGAGACCCAGTACTTC
>many|-|TRBJ1-5|TRBV30
CAWSVSDDLAQHF
TGTGCCTGGAGTGTATCGGACGACCTCGCCCAGCATTTT
>many|-|TRBJ2-3|TRBV7-2
CASRPQSTDTQYF
TGTGCCAGCCGACCCCAGAGCACAGATACGCAGTATTTT
>many|-|TRBJ2-7|TRBV6-5
CASSYSQFGRIYEQYF
TGTGCCAGCAGTTACTCTCAGTTCGGGAGAATCTACGAGCAGTACTTC
>-|TRBD1|TRBJ2-2|TRBV28
CASSSRTGLYTGELFF
TGTGCCAGCAGTTCAAGGACAGGGTTGTACACCGGGGAGCTGTTTTTT
>many|-|TRBJ1-1|TRBV20-1
CSARLGGNYNTEAFF
TGCAGTGCTAGGCTGGGCGGGAACTACAACACTGAAGCTTTCTTT
>-|TRBD2|TRBJ2-3|TRBV15
CATSGTSGNTPYF
TGTGCCACCAGCGGGACTAGCGGGAATACCCCGTATTTT
>-|-|TRBJ1-1|TRBV11-2
CASSDTPNTEAFF
TGTGCCAGCAGCGACACCCCGAACACTGAAGCTTTCTTT
>-|-|TRBJ1-4|TRBV4-3
CASSQSVPYEKLFF
TGCGCCAGCAGCCAAAGTGTCCCTTATGAAAAACTGTTTTTT
>many|-|TRBJ1-1|TRBV6-1
CASSVADRRNTEAFF
TGTGCCAGCAGTGTCGCGGACAGAAGAAACACTGAAGCTTTCTTT
>many|-|TRBJ2-1|TRBV4-1
CASSQPRLVRSYNEQFF
TGCGCCAGCAGCCAGCCCCGACTAGTAAGAAGCTACAATGAGCAGTTCTTC
>many|-|TRBJ2-7|TRBV7-2
CASSLTYGSYEQYF
TGTGCCAGCAGCTTAACCTACGGATCCTACGAGCAGTACTTC
>-|TRBD2|TRBJ2-7|TRBV25-1
CASRNSGTNYEQYF
TGTGCCAGCAGGAATAGCGGGACTAATTACGAGCAGTACTTC
>many|-|TRBJ1-5|TRBV6-1
CASMESFSGNQPQHF
TGTGCCAGCATGGAGTCCTTTTCGGGCAATCAGCCCCAGCATTTT
>few|TRBD1|TRBJ1-2|TRBV7-9
CASSFAGQGSYTF
TGTGCCAGCAGCTTCGCGGGACAGGGGAGCTACACCTTC
>many|-|TRBJ1-1|TRBV11-2
CASSLGWDSGQRGAKAFF
TGTGCCAGCAGCTTAGGTTGGGATTCGGGTCAGAGGGGCGCTAAAGCTTTCTTT
>many|-|TRBJ2-7|TRBV29-1
CSVEDSGVNSYEQYF
TGCAGCGTTGAAGATAGTGGGGTGAACTCCTACGAGCAGTACTTC
>many|-|TRBJ2-5|TRBV5-6
CASSYRAGQETQYF
TGTGCCAGCAGCTATCGAGCAGGGCAGGAGACCCAGTACTTC
>many|-|TRBJ1-3|TRBV12-3/TRBV12-4
CASRASRNTIYF
TGTGCCAGCCGGGCCTCCCGAAACACCATATATTTT
>many|-|TRBJ2-3|TRBV11-2
CASSLDPGTDTQYF
TGTGCCAGCAGCTTAGATCCCGGCACAGATACGCAGTATTTT
>-|TRBD2|TRBJ2-1|TRBV6-4
CASSASGRTSSYNEQFF
TGTGCCAGCAGTGCCAGCGGGAGGACAAGCTCCTACAATGAGCAGTTCTTC
>-|-|TRBJ2-7|TRBV28
CASTVGRATYEQYF
TGTGCCAGCACCGTAGGGCGGGCCACTTACGAGCAGTACTTC
>-|TRBD2|TRBJ2-5|TRBV5-1
CASSGSSGMETQYF
TGCGCCAGCAGCGGATCTAGCGGGATGGAGACCCAGTACTTC